Listed below are T cell receptor beta chains from one sample, sequenced in a study of blood T cell repertoires in COVID-19. Sequencing used immunoSEQ multiplex PCR; TCRdb keeps in-frame clones, though not all of them. The table includes some 510,000 clones, approximately 88% detected once. The material sequenced was PBMCs or T cells enriched from blood (not recorded which). The receptors here all came from a woman between 40 and 55 years old who had recovered from COVID-19. Both conserved end residues are part of each CDR3.

TRBV19	15	TRBJ1-1	CASAYFDRGRSEAFF
TRBV11-3	14	TRBJ2-1	CASSSSAGYNEQFF
TRBV6-2/TRBV6-3	15	TRBJ2-3	CASSYLRQGRDTQYF
TRBV6-5	15	TRBJ1-2	CASSYSNREDYGYTF
TRBV27	15	TRBJ2-7	CASSQSSLESYEQYF
TRBV19	13	TRBJ1-1	CASSSVGGTEAFF
TRBV5-1	12	TRBJ1-1	CASSLNGQGAFF
TRBV7-2	17	TRBJ1-5	CASSLGQGASSNQPQHF
TRBV5-1	15	TRBJ2-5	CASSLGSDSQETQYF
TRBV19	14	TRBJ1-6	CASIDPGQPLGLHF
TRBV29-1	14	TRBJ1-2	CSVTPGDSTYGYTF